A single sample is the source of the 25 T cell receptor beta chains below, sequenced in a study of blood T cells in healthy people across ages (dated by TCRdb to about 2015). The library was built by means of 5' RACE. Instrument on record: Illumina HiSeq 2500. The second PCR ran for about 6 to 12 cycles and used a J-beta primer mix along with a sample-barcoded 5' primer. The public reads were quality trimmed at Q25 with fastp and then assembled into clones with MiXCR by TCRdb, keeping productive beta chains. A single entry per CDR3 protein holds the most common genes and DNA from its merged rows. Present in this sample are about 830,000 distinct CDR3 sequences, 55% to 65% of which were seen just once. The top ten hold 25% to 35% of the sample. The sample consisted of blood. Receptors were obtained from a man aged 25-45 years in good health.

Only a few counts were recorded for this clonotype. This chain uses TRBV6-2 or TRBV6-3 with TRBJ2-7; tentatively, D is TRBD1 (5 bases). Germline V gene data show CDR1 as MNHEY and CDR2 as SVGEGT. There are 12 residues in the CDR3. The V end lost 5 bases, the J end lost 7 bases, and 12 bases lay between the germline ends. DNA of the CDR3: TGTGCCAGCAGTGCTCAGGGCCGAGAGCAGTACTTC. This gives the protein CASSAQGREQYF.

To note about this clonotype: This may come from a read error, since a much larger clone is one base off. The CDR3 bases are TGTGCCAGCAGTGACTCGCCGAACCACGAGCAGTACTTC. Encoded protein: CASSDSPNHEQYF. The rearrangement joins TRBV6-2 or TRBV6-3 to TRBJ2-7, with unresolved D. Germline V gene lookup returns CDR1 MNHEY and CDR2 SVGEGT. CDR3 length: 13 residues.

The CDR3 nucleotides read TGTGCCAGCATCTCTACAGGGAACTATGGCTACACCTTC. It is translated as CASISTGNYGYTF. This rearrangement joins TRBV6-1 to TRBJ1-2, with D perhaps matching TRBD1 (6 bases). Deletions cut 7 bases from V and 2 bases from J, with 11 bases between. CDR1 is MNHNS, CDR2 SASEGT, per germline. The CDR3 is 13 residues long.

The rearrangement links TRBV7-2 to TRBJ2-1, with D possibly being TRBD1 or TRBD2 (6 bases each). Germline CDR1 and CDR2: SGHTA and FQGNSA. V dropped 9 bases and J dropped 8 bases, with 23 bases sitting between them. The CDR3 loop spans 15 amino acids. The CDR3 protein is CASSLSIGGPDEQFF. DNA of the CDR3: TGTGCCAGTAGCCTCAGTATAGGGGGGCCGGATGAGCAGTTCTTC.

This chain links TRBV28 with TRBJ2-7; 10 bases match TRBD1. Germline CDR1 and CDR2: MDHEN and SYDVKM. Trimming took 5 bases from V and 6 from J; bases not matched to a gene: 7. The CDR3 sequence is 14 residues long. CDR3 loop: CASSVPGQGREQYF. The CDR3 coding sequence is TGTGCCAGCAGTGTCCCGGGACAGGGGCGCGAGCAGTACTTC.

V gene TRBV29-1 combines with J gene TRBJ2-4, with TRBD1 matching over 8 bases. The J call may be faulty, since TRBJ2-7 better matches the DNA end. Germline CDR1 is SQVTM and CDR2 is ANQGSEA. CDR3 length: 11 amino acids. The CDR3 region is CSVAGQGEQYF. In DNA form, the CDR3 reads TGCAGCGTTGCTGGACAGGGCGAGCAGTACTTC.

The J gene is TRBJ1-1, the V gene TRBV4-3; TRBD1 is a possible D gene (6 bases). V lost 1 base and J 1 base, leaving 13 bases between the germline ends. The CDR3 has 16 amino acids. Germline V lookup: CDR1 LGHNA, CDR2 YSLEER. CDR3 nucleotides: TGCGCCAGCAGCCAAGTGGGGGGGGGCCAGAACACTGAAGCTTTCTTT. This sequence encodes CASSQVGGGQNTEAFF.

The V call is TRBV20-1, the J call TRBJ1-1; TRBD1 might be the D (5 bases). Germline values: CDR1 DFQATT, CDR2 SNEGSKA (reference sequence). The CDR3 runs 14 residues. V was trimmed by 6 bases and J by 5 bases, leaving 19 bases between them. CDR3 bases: TGCAGTGCCAGTCCCCGCCAGGGTGGTACTGAAGCTTTCTTT. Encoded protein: CSASPRQGGTEAFF.

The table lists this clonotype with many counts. The CDR3 DNA sequence: TGTGCCAGCAGTGGGCCCACGGGACATGAGCAGTTCTTC. This codes for CASSGPTGHEQFF. The chain carries TRBV12-3 or TRBV12-4 and TRBJ2-1, with D perhaps TRBD1 or TRBD2 (5 bases each). The CDR3 is 13 residues long. The V and J ends lost 5 bases and 8 bases respectively, with 13 bases between them.

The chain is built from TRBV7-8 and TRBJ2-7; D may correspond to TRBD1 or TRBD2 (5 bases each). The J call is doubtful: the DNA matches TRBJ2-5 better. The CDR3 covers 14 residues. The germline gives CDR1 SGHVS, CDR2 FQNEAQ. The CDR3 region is CASSSGTYQETQYF. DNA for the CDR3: TGTGCCAGCAGCTCTGGGACGTACCAAGAGACCCAGTACTTC.

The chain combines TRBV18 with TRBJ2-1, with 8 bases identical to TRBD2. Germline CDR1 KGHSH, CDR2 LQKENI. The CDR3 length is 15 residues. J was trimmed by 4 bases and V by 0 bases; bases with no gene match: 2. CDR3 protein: CASSPPASGYNEQFF. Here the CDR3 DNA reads TGTGCCAGCTCACCACCGGCTAGCGGGTACAATGAGCAGTTCTTC.

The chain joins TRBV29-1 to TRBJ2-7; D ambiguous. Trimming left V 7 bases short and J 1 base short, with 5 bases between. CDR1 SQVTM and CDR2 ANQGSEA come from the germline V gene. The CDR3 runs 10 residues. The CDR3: CSAPSYEQYF. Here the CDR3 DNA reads TGCAGCGCCCCATCCTACGAGCAGTACTTC.

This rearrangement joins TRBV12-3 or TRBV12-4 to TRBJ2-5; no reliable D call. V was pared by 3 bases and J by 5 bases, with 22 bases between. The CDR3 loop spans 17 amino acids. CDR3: CASSFGQTFSFGETQYF. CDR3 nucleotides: TGTGCCAGCAGTTTCGGTCAGACCTTTTCGTTTGGGGAGACCCAGTACTTC.

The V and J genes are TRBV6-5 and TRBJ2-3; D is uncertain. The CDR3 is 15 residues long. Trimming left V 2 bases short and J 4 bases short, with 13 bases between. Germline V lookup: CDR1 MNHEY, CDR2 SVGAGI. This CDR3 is CASSYRGFLPDTQYF. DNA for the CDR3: TGTGCCAGCAGTTACCGAGGTTTTCTTCCAGATACGCAGTATTTT.

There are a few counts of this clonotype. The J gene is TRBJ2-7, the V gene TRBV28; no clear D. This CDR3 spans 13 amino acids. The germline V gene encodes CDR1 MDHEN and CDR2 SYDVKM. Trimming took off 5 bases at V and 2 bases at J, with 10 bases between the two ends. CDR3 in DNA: TGTGCCAGCAGTATGGACGCGACCTACGAGCAGTACTTC. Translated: CASSMDATYEQYF.

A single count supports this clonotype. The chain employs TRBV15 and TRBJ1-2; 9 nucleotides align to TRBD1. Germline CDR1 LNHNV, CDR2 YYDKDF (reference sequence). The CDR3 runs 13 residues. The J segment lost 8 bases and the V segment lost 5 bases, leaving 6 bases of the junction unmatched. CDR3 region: CATSPRTGEGYTF. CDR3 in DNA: TGTGCCACCAGCCCTAGGACAGGGGAAGGCTACACCTTC.

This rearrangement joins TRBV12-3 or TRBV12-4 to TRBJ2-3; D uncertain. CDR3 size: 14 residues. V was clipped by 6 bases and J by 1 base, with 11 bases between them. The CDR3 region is CASSPVRGTDTQYF. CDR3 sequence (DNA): TGTGCCAGCAGCCCCGTCCGGGGCACAGATACGCAGTATTTT.

The chain's CDR3 is CASSRPPTSGGTNNEQFF. The DNA for the CDR3 is TGTGCCAGCAGCCGACCCCCGACTAGCGGGGGGACCAACAATGAGCAGTTCTTC. The chain has TRBV7-2 and TRBJ2-1, with TRBD2 matching over 13 bases. The V gene's germline CDR1 is SGHTA and CDR2 FQGNSA. The CDR3 runs to 18 residues. V gave up 5 bases and J gave up 5 bases; unmatched junction bases: 12.

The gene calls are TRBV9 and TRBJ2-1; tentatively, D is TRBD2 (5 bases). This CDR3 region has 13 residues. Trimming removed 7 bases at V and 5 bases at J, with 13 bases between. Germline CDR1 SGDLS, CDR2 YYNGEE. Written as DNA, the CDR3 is TGTGCCAGCGGCCCCGGGATTCACAATGAGCAGTTCTTC. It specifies CASGPGIHNEQFF.

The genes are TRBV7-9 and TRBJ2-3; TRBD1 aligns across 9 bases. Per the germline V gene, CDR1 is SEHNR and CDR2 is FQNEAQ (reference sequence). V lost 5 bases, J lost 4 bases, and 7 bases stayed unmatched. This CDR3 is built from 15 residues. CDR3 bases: TGTGCCAGCAGCACCCCGGACAGGGGTCCAGATACGCAGTATTTT. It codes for CASSTPDRGPDTQYF.

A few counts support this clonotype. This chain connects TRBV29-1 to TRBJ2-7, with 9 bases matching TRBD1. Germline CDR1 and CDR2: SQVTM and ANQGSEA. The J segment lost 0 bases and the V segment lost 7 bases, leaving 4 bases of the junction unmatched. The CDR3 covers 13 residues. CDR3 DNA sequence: TGCAGCGGCCGGACAGGGGACTCCTACGAGCAGTACTTC. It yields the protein CSGRTGDSYEQYF.

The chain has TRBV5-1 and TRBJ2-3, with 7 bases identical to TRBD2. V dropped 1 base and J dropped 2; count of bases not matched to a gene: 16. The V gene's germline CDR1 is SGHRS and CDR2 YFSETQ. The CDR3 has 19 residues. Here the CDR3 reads CASSLILHSSGTNTDTQYF. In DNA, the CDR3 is TGCGCCAGCAGCTTGATCCTACATAGTTCAGGGACTAACACAGATACGCAGTATTTT.

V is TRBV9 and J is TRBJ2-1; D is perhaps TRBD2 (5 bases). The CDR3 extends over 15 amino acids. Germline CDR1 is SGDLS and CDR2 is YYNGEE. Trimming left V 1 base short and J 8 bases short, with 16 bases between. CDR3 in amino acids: CASSVLPLAGHEQFF. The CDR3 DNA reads TGTGCCAGCAGCGTACTCCCTTTGGCGGGCCATGAGCAGTTCTTC.

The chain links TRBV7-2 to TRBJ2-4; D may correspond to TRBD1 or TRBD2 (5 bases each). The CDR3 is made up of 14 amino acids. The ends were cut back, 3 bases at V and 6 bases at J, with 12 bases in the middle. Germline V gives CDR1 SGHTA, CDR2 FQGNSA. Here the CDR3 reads CASSLGPTGNIQYF. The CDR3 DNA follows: TGTGCCAGCAGCTTGGGACCAACCGGAAACATTCAGTACTTC.

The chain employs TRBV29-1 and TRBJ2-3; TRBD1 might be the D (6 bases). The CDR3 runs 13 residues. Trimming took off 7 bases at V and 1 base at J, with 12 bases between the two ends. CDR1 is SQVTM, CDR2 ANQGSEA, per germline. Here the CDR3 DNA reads TGCAGCGATAGGACAGAGCGCACAGATACGCAGTATTTT. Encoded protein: CSDRTERTDTQYF.